One sample yielded the 9 T cell receptor beta chains listed below, sequenced in a study of siplizumab effects on memory and regulatory T cells (dated by TCRdb to between 2018 and 2021). Preparation of the library involved the immunoSEQ multiplex PCR assay. TCRdb took this table from immuneACCESS and kept in-frame rearrangements with V and J called. Such tables lack part of the clones; where checked against another copy, unresolved V genes explain under half of the gap, and the rest is unexplained. The sample table records about 63,000 clones; 70% to 90% of these occur just once. The top ten constitute approximately 3.8% of the sample. Sequencing input: memory CD4+ T cells sorted from blood. The cell subset or site label of this sample denotes: unstimulated CD4+ memory T cells. The receptors come from a human donor in good health.

The J gene is TRBJ1-1, the V gene TRBV6-5, with D uncertain. The CDR3 totals 14 residues. CDR1 and CDR2 (germline): MNHEY, SVGAGI. V lost 8 bases, J lost 1 base, and 14 bases lay in between. The CDR3 DNA sequence: TGTGCCAGCCGCCCTCCCCCGGGGAACACTGAAGCTTTCTTT. This codes for CASRPPPGNTEAFF.

About this clone itself: One end of the junction varies from germline; a read error may be responsible. The rearrangement joins TRBV7-7 to TRBJ2-2; perhaps TRBD1 as D (6 bases). The CDR3 runs to 13 residues. Germline V gene sequence: CDR1 SSHAT, CDR2 FNYEAQ (reference sequence). CDR3 nucleotide sequence: TGTGCTAGCAGCCTACAGGGAACCGGGGAGCTGTTTTTT. It encodes CASSLQGTGELFF.

The rearrangement links TRBV5-4 to TRBJ2-7; TRBD2 aligns across 11 bases. Germline V CDR1 and CDR2: SGHNT, YYREEE (reference sequence). CDR3 length: 13 amino acids. With V trimmed by 5 bases and J by 3 bases, 1 base remained unmatched. The CDR3 is CASRTSGNYEQYF. For the CDR3, the DNA is TGTGCCAGCAGGACTAGCGGGAACTACGAGCAGTACTTC.

The chain recombines TRBV4-2 with TRBJ2-5; no definite D call. Germline assignment: CDR1 LGHNA and CDR2 YNFKEQ. V shed 0 bases and J shed 0 bases, with 8 bases lying between them. This CDR3 contains 15 residues. The CDR3 region has the DNA TGTGCCAGCAGCCAAGATTTAAGGGACCAAGAGACCCAGTACTTC. The encoded protein is CASSQDLRDQETQYF.

This sequence joins TRBV11-3 and TRBJ2-7; D unresolved. Germline V gene sequence: CDR1 SGHNT, CDR2 YENEEA. CDR3 length: 13 amino acids. The V end lost 5 bases, the J end lost 1 base, and 9 bases lay between the germline ends. CDR3 in DNA: TGTGCCAGCAGCCCGGGCCGATCCTACGAGCAGTACTTC. Protein product: CASSPGRSYEQYF.

The chain carries TRBV15 and TRBJ1-3; D remains ambiguous. CDR3 length equals 15 residues. From germline, CDR1 is LNHNV and CDR2 YYDKDF (reference sequence). V lost 0 bases and J lost 3, with 9 bases in between. The CDR3 DNA reads as TGTGCCACCAGCAGAGAAAGGTCGGGTGGAAACACCATATATTTT. This translates into CATSRERSGGNTIYF.

V gene TRBV23-1 combines with J gene TRBJ1-4; D uncertain. TRBV23-1 is recorded as an ORF, its role being uncertain. The CDR3 extends over 16 amino acids. The V gene lost 0 bases and the J gene lost 7 bases, with 15 bases spanning the gap. CDR3 sequence: CASSQSRGSGFEKLFF. Written as DNA, the CDR3 is TGCGCCAGCAGTCAATCGCGGGGTTCGGGCTTTGAAAAACTGTTTTTT.

The J gene is TRBJ1-5, the V gene TRBV19; D call uncertain. Germline V gene sequence: CDR1 LNHDA, CDR2 SQIVND (reference sequence). The CDR3 has 15 residues. Trimming cost V 5 bases and J 1 base, with 12 bases left between them. In DNA, the CDR3 is TGTGCCAGTAGTTACGACACACTAAGCAATCAGCCCCAGCATTTT. It is translated as CASSYDTLSNQPQHF.

The CDR3 region has the DNA TGCAGCGTTGTATTCAGGAATGAAGCTTTCTTT. It is translated as CSVVFRNEAFF. The rearrangement links TRBV29-1 to TRBJ1-1; D is unresolved. Trimming removed 4 bases from V and 7 bases from J, with 10 bases in between. Germline loops: CDR1 SQVTM, CDR2 ANQGSEA. CDR3 size: 11 residues. Combining the CDR3 with reference TRBV29-1 and TRBJ1-1 gives the whole variable domain SAVISQKPSRDICQRGTSLTIQCQVDSQVTMMFWYRQQPGQSLTLIATANQGSEATYESGFVIDKFPISRPNLTFSTLTVSNMSPEDSSIYLCSVVFRNEAFFGQGTRLTVV.